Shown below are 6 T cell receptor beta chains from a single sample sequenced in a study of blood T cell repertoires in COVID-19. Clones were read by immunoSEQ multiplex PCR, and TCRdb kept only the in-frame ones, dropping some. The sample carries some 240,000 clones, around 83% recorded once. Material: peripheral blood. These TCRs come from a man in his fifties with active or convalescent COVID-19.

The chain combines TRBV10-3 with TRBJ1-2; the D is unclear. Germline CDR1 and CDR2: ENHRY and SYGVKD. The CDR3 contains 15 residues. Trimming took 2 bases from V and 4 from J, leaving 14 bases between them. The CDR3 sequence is CAISEGLPEVYGYTF. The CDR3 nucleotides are TGTGCCATCAGTGAGGGCCTCCCTGAGGTCTATGGCTACACCTTC.

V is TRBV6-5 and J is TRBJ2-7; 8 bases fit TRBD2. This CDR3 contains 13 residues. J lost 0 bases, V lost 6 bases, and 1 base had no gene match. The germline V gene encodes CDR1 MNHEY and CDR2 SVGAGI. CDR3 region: CASRLAASYEQYF. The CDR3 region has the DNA TGTGCCAGCAGACTAGCGGCCTCCTACGAGCAGTACTTC.

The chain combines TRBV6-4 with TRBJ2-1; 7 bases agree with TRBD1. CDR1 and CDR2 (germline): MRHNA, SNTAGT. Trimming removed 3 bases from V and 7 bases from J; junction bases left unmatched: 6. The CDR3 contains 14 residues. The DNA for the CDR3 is TGTGCCAGCAGTGAGACAGGGTCGACTAATGAGCAGTTCTTC. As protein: CASSETGSTNEQFF.

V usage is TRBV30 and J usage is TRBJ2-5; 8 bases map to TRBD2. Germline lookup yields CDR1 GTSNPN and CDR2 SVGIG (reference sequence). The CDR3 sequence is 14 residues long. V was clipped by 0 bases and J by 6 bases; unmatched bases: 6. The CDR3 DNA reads TGTGCCTGGAGTGTAAGCGGGAGATCGAAGACCCAGTACTTC. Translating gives CAWSVSGRSKTQYF.

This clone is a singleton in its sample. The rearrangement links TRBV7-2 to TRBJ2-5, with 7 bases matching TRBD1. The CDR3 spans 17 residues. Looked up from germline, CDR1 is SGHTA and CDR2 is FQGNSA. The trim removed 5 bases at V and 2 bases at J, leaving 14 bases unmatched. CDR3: CASSPRSTGVWQETQYF. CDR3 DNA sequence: TGTGCCAGCAGCCCACGATCCACAGGGGTCTGGCAAGAGACCCAGTACTTC. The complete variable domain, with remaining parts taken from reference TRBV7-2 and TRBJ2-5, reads GAGVSQSPSNKVTEKGKDVELRCDPISGHTALYWYRQSLGQGLEFLIYFQGNSAPDKSGLPSDRFSAERTGGSVSTLTIQRTQQEDSAVYLCASSPRSTGVWQETQYFGPGTRLLVL.

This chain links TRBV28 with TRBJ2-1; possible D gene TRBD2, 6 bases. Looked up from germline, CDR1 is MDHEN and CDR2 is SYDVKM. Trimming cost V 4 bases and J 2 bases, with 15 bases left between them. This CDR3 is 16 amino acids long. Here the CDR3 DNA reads TGTGCCAGCAGTTCCTCCGCGGGGTTCGCCTACAATGAGCAGTTCTTC. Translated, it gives CASSSSAGFAYNEQFF.